The next 30 T cell receptor beta chains were all read from a single sample in a study of T cell responses to AZD1222 COVID-19 vaccine. Sequencing used immunoSEQ multiplex PCR; TCRdb keeps in-frame clones, though not all of them. The sample comprises 150,000 to 200,000 clones, more than 85% of which are singletons, and over 0.7% rests with the top ten. The sequences come from peripheral blood, collected on day 0 of AZD1222 vaccination. These receptors were obtained from an adult in good health.

V gene TRBV3-1 (or the pseudogene TRBV3-2) combines with J gene TRBJ1-2; 7 nucleotides line up with TRBD1. The length of the CDR3 is 14 residues. Losses at the gene ends were 6 bases for V and 3 bases for J; bases not matched to a gene: 7. The germline gives CDR1 LGHDT, CDR2 YNNKEL (reference sequence). For the CDR3, the DNA is TGTGCCAGCAGTCTTACAGGGGCTTACTATGGCTACACCTTC. Translation: CASSLTGAYYGYTF.

This rearrangement joins TRBV2 to TRBJ1-1; D unresolved. Germline V gene sequence: CDR1 SNHLY, CDR2 FYNNEI. The CDR3 runs 13 residues. The V end was cut by 4 bases, the J end by 4 bases, with 10 bases between. CDR3 residues: CASSAEESTEAFF. The CDR3 nucleotides are TGTGCCAGCAGTGCAGAGGAGAGCACTGAAGCTTTCTTT.

The chain uses TRBV7-8 and TRBJ2-3; D is unresolved. Germline CDR1 reads SGHVS; CDR2 reads FQNEAQ. The CDR3 covers 12 residues. V was trimmed by 0 bases and J by 5 bases, leaving 3 bases between them. DNA of the CDR3: TGTGCCAGCAGCTTAGCTGAAGATACGCAGTATTTT. Translating gives CASSLAEDTQYF.

The J gene is TRBJ2-5, the V gene TRBV4-1; unclear D gene. The length of the CDR3 is 15 residues. Trimming left V 0 bases short and J 3 bases short, with 11 bases between. Germline lookup yields CDR1 MGHRA and CDR2 YSYEKL. The CDR3 nucleotides read TGCGCCAGCAGCCAAGATTTCCGATTTGAAGAGACCCAGTACTTC. Translating gives CASSQDFRFEETQYF.

V usage is TRBV7-3 and J usage is TRBJ2-1; TRBD2 matches at 7 bases. The CDR3 contains 12 residues. Germline loops: CDR1 SGHTA, CDR2 FQGTGA. Losses at the gene ends were 4 bases for V and 9 bases for J; bases not matched to a gene: 3. The CDR3 DNA is TGTGCCAGCAGCTCTGCGGGAGCTGAGCAGTTCTTC. Residues: CASSSAGAEQFF.

The rearrangement uses TRBV7-2 and TRBJ1-1; the D gene is possibly TRBD1 (5 bases). The CDR3 is 15 amino acids. Trimming shortened V by 1 base and J by 7 bases, and 16 bases separated the two germline ends. CDR1 is SGHTA and CDR2 is FQGNSA in the germline V gene. CDR3 in amino acids: CASSLVGGGSNEAFF. CDR3 DNA sequence: TGTGCCAGCAGCTTAGTCGGCGGGGGATCGAATGAAGCTTTCTTT.

The J gene is TRBJ2-1, the V gene TRBV15; TRBD1 agrees at 9 bases. Trimming cost V 8 bases and J 2 bases; bases outside gene matches: 4. Germline lookup yields CDR1 LNHNV and CDR2 YYDKDF (reference sequence). The CDR3 runs 14 residues. The CDR3 DNA follows: TGTGCCACCCTGGACAGGGGAACCTACAATGAGCAGTTCTTC. It yields the protein CATLDRGTYNEQFF. Drawing the rest from reference TRBV15 and TRBJ2-1, the complete variable domain is DAMVIQNPRYQVTQFGKPVTLSCSQTLNHNVMYWYQQKSSQAPKLLFHYYDKDFNNEADTPDNFQSRRPNTSFCFLDIRSPGLGDTAMYLCATLDRGTYNEQFFGPGTRLTVL.

The chain employs TRBV5-5 and TRBJ1-1; no reliable D call. V was trimmed by 4 bases and J by 3 bases, leaving 4 bases between them. This CDR3 has 11 residues. The V gene's germline CDR1 is SGHKS and CDR2 YYEKEE (reference sequence). CDR3 in amino acids: CASSPDTEAFF. CDR3 DNA: TGTGCCAGCAGCCCGGACACTGAAGCTTTCTTT.

The chain joins TRBV5-6 to TRBJ2-3; D might be TRBD2 (6 bases). The CDR3 consists of 19 residues. The germline gives CDR1 SGHDT, CDR2 YYEEEE. Trimming took off 1 base at V and 0 bases at J, with 21 bases between the two ends. Here the CDR3 reads CASSLPGRGGKTSTDTQYF. CDR3 bases: TGTGCCAGCAGCTTGCCGGGAAGGGGCGGGAAGACTAGCACAGATACGCAGTATTTT.

J is TRBJ1-1 and V is TRBV7-9, with D uncertain. Germline V CDR1 and CDR2: SEHNR, FQNEAQ (reference sequence). The V and J ends lost 5 bases and 0 bases respectively, with 13 bases between them. This CDR3 is 15 amino acids long. The CDR3 nucleotides read TGTGCCAGCAGCCCCTCCGGCAGAGTGAACACTGAAGCTTTCTTT. This codes for CASSPSGRVNTEAFF.

The chain is built from TRBV7-6 and TRBJ1-2, with D possibly being TRBD1 (5 bases). This CDR3 is 13 amino acids long. V was trimmed by 5 bases and J by 8 bases, leaving 15 bases between them. The germline gives CDR1 SGHVS, CDR2 FNYEAQ. The CDR3 is CASSQGRGFGYTF. For the CDR3, the DNA is TGTGCCAGCAGCCAAGGACGGGGGTTCGGCTACACCTTC.

As concerns this clone: Other nucleotide sequences in the sample specify the same CDR3. This sequence joins TRBV18 and TRBJ1-3; D gene unclear. The germline V gene has CDR1 KGHSH and CDR2 LQKENI. The V and J ends lost 1 base and 1 base respectively, with 8 bases between them. This CDR3 contains 15 residues. In nucleotides, the CDR3 is TGTGCCAGCTCACCACGTGAGGAATCTGGAAACACCATATATTTT. Residues: CASSPREESGNTIYF.

This clone was observed once. At one end the junction does not follow the germline gene, possibly because of a read error. The rearrangement links TRBV7-7 to TRBJ2-6; no definite D call. CDR1 SSHAT and CDR2 FNYEAQ come from the germline V gene (reference sequence). The CDR3 has 14 residues. CDR3 DNA: TGTGCTAGCAGCCCGGTCTCTGGGGCCAACGTCCTGACTTTC. This gives the protein CASSPVSGANVLTF. The whole variable domain, remainder taken from reference TRBV7-7 and TRBJ2-6, is GAGVSQSPRYKVTKRGQDVTLRCDPISSHATLYWYQQALGQGPEFLTYFNYEAQPDKSGLPSDRFSAERPEGSISTLTIQRTEQRDSAMYRCASSPVSGANVLTFGAGSRLTVL.

This sequence joins TRBV28 and TRBJ2-5, with D possibly matching TRBD2 (7 bases). The CDR3 spans 16 residues. The germline CDR1 and CDR2 sequences are MDHEN and SYDVKM. Trimming removed 6 bases from V and 4 bases from J, with 21 bases in between. The DNA for the CDR3 is TGTGCCAGCAGGGTAGGAGGGGGGGGAAGTGTAGAGACCCAGTACTTC. This translates into CASRVGGGGSVETQYF.

This clone was detected only a few times. This rearrangement joins TRBV10-3 to TRBJ1-5; D remains ambiguous. Between the trimmed V and J ends, which lost 3 bases and 6 bases, there was a span of 9 bases. The CDR3 consists of 13 residues. CDR1 is ENHRY, CDR2 SYGVKD, per germline. In DNA form, the CDR3 reads TGTGCCATCAGTGAAGGCCAAGGTCAGCCCCAGCATTTT. Translated: CAISEGQGQPQHF.

V gene TRBV6-2 or TRBV6-3 combines with J gene TRBJ2-7; D is perhaps TRBD2 (6 bases). Germline V gene data show CDR1 as MNHEY and CDR2 as SVGEGT. The CDR3 extends over 14 amino acids. V was cut by 4 bases and J by 3 bases, with 13 bases left in between. The CDR3 is CASSFSGEVYEQYF. In DNA, the CDR3 is TGTGCCAGCAGTTTCTCCGGGGAGGTCTACGAGCAGTACTTC.

This chain links TRBV9 with TRBJ1-5; 7 nucleotides align to TRBD1. V shed 0 bases and J 5 bases; nucleotides not matched to a gene: 5. Germline V gene sequence: CDR1 SGDLS, CDR2 YYNGEE. This CDR3 spans 15 amino acids. The CDR3 sequence is CASSVGGQEDQPQHF. The CDR3 DNA follows: TGTGCCAGCAGCGTAGGTGGACAGGAAGATCAGCCCCAGCATTTT. The whole variable domain, filled in from reference TRBV9 and TRBJ1-5, reads DSGVTQTPKHLITATGQRVTLRCSPRSGDLSVYWYQQSLDQGLQFLIQYYNGEERAKGNILERFSAQQFPDLHSELNLSSLELGDSALYFCASSVGGQEDQPQHFGDGTRLSIL.

The count of this clone is one. V gene TRBV5-1 combines with J gene TRBJ1-2; D not resolved. There are 17 residues in the CDR3. Germline V gene data show CDR1 as SGHRS and CDR2 as YFSETQ. Trimming took off 0 bases at V and 1 base at J, with 16 bases between the two ends. The CDR3 sequence is CASSLDPDATFNYGYTF. The CDR3 region has the DNA TGCGCCAGCAGCTTGGACCCAGATGCCACATTTAACTATGGCTACACCTTC.

V is TRBV27 and J is TRBJ2-7; the D gene is possibly TRBD1 (6 bases). Trimming removed 2 bases at V and 0 bases at J, with 11 bases between. This CDR3 is 15 amino acids long. CDR1 is MNHEY, CDR2 SMNVEV, per germline (reference sequence). The CDR3 loop reads CASSLVGHSSYEQYF. CDR3 in DNA: TGTGCCAGCAGTTTAGTGGGACATAGCTCCTACGAGCAGTACTTC.

V gene TRBV18 combines with J gene TRBJ1-6, with D hard to call. The V end was cut by 2 bases, the J end by 8 bases, with 10 bases between. CDR3 length equals 14 residues. CDR1 KGHSH and CDR2 LQKENI come from the germline V gene. CDR3 DNA: TGTGCCAGCTCACCAACCGGGGAAGATTCACCCCTCCACTTT. Protein sequence: CASSPTGEDSPLHF. The full variable domain, rest sourced from reference TRBV18 and TRBJ1-6, is NAGVMQNPRHLVRRRGQEARLRCSPMKGHSHVYWYRQLPEEGLKFMVYLQKENIIDESGMPKERFSAEFPKEGPSILRIQQVVRGDSAAYFCASSPTGEDSPLHFGNGTRLTVT.

The CDR3 loop reads CASSYWAGPYEQYF. CDR3 coding DNA: TGTGCCAGCAGTTATTGGGCCGGTCCCTACGAGCAGTACTTC. The chain couples TRBV6-5 to TRBJ2-7; D gene unclear. Germline assignment: CDR1 MNHEY and CDR2 SVGAGI. The V end lost 3 bases, the J end lost 2 bases, and 11 bases lay between the germline ends. This CDR3 is built from 14 residues.

This clone was seen a single time. This chain links TRBV6-5 with TRBJ1-1, with D maybe TRBD1 (6 bases). This CDR3 region has 13 residues. Deletions cut 6 bases from V and 1 base from J, with 9 bases between. Germline lookup yields CDR1 MNHEY and CDR2 SVGAGI. The CDR3 nucleotides are TGTGCCAGCAGGACGACAGGGAACACTGAAGCTTTCTTT. Its translation is CASRTTGNTEAFF.

The chain combines TRBV12-3 or TRBV12-4 with TRBJ2-7, with D perhaps given as TRBD1 or TRBD2 (5 bases each). CDR3 length: 13 residues. Between the trimmed V and J ends, which lost 6 bases and 7 bases, there was a span of 16 bases. The CDR3 here is CASRYRGSREQYF. CDR3 in DNA: TGTGCCAGCAGGTACCGGGGCTCACGAGAGCAGTACTTC.

Note on this clone: Other DNA sequences within the sample encode an identical CDR3. V usage is TRBV5-1 and J usage is TRBJ2-2, with 10 bases matching TRBD1. CDR1 is SGHRS, CDR2 YFSETQ, per germline. The CDR3 contains 15 residues. The V gene end was trimmed by 3 bases and the J gene end by 1 base; junction bases not matched to a gene: 0. The DNA of the CDR3 is TGCGCCAGCAGCTGGGACAGGGGGAACACCGGGGAGCTGTTTTTT. Amino acids: CASSWDRGNTGELFF.

The chain couples TRBV6-2 or TRBV6-3 to TRBJ1-1; no reliable D call. This CDR3 has 14 amino acids. The germline V and J ends were trimmed by 0 bases and 3 bases, with 8 bases remaining between them. Germline-derived CDR1 and CDR2 are MNHEY and SVGEGT. The CDR3 sequence: CASSYSEGDTEAFF. The CDR3 DNA reads as TGTGCCAGCAGTTACTCTGAGGGTGACACTGAAGCTTTCTTT.

This sequence joins TRBV11-3 and TRBJ1-1; no clear D. Germline V gene sequence: CDR1 SGHNT, CDR2 YENEEA. There are 13 residues in the CDR3. V lost 5 bases to trimming and J lost 1 base, with 8 bases between them. The CDR3 loop reads CASSVTENTEAFF. The CDR3 DNA reads TGTGCCAGCAGCGTCACAGAGAACACTGAAGCTTTCTTT. Full variable domain (outside the CDR3, taken from reference TRBV11-3 and TRBJ1-1): EAGVVQSPRYKIIEKKQPVAFWCNPISGHNTLYWYLQNLGQGPELLIRYENEEAVDDSQLPKDRFSAERLKGVDSTLKIQPAELGDSAVYLCASSVTENTEAFFGQGTRLTVV.

The rearrangement links TRBV3-1 (or the pseudogene TRBV3-2) to TRBJ2-3; 8 nucleotides align to TRBD1. This CDR3 has 15 residues. Germline V gives CDR1 LGHDT, CDR2 YNNKEL (reference sequence). V shed 4 bases and J 5 bases; nucleotides not matched to a gene: 8. This CDR3 reads CASSPTSDRGDTQYF. CDR3 sequence (DNA): TGTGCCAGCAGCCCCACCAGCGACAGGGGAGATACGCAGTATTTT.

The genes are TRBV9 and TRBJ2-1; a possible D gene is TRBD2 (6 bases). The germline gives CDR1 SGDLS, CDR2 YYNGEE. The CDR3 consists of 13 residues. Trimming took 6 bases from V and 4 from J, leaving 11 bases between them. The CDR3 DNA reads as TGTGCCAGCAACGGGGGACTTTACAATGAGCAGTTCTTC. This translates into CASNGGLYNEQFF.

Points on this clone: Other DNA sequences of this sample code for an identical CDR3. The chain uses TRBV19 and TRBJ1-2; TRBD1 matches at 7 bases. The CDR3 has 14 residues. The ends lost 4 bases at V and 3 bases at J; junction bases unmatched: 5. Germline lookup yields CDR1 LNHDA and CDR2 SQIVND (reference sequence). CDR3 amino acids: CASSNRDRYYGYTF. The DNA of the CDR3 is TGTGCCAGTAGTAACCGGGACAGATACTATGGCTACACCTTC. The complete variable domain, with remaining parts taken from reference TRBV19 and TRBJ1-2, reads DGGITQSPKYLFRKEGQNVTLSCEQNLNHDAMYWYRQDPGQGLRLIYYSQIVNDFQKGDIAEGYSVSREKKESFPLTVTSAQKNPTAFYLCASSNRDRYYGYTFGSGTRLTVV.

J is TRBJ2-7 and V is TRBV28; D possibly corresponds to TRBD1 (5 bases). The germline V gene has CDR1 MDHEN and CDR2 SYDVKM. Trimming took 3 bases from V and 6 from J, leaving 6 bases between them. This CDR3 region has 11 residues. Written as DNA, the CDR3 is TGTGCCAGCAGTTTGGGGCTCGAGCAGTACTTC. It specifies CASSLGLEQYF. Combining the CDR3 with reference TRBV28 and TRBJ2-7 gives the whole variable domain DVKVTQSSRYLVKRTGEKVFLECVQDMDHENMFWYRQDPGLGLRLIYFSYDVKMKEKGDIPEGYSVSREKKERFSLILESASTNQTSMYLCASSLGLEQYFGPGTRLTVT.